These 30 T cell receptor beta chains came from one sample sequenced in a study of blood T cell repertoires in COVID-19. Some clones are missing from TCRdb's copy, which holds only in-frame ones; the method was immunoSEQ multiplex PCR. Here the sample spans under 170,000 clones, about 90% being singletons. The sequencing input was peripheral blood. Receptors originate from a woman aged 55-75 years with active or convalescent COVID-19.

This clone was found a few times. The V gene is TRBV7-2, the J gene TRBJ1-6, with 7 bases aligning to TRBD1. The germline CDR1 and CDR2 sequences are SGHTA and FQGNSA. Trimming cost V 0 bases and J 7 bases; bases outside gene matches: 3. This CDR3 spans 15 amino acids. The CDR3 is CASSLAGTANSPLHF. In DNA, the CDR3 is TGTGCCAGCAGCTTAGCGGGGACAGCAAATTCACCCCTCCACTTT.

This sequence joins TRBV11-2 and TRBJ1-1; D perhaps matches TRBD1 (5 bases). CDR3 size: 16 residues. V shed 2 bases and J shed 1 base, with 14 bases lying between them. Germline loops: CDR1 SGHAT, CDR2 FQNNGV. In nucleotides, the CDR3 is TGTGCCAGCAGCTTATCCTGGGGAGGGACGAACACTGAAGCTTTCTTT. Encoded protein: CASSLSWGGTNTEAFF.

The table lists this clone with a count of one. This chain uses TRBV5-1 with TRBJ1-4; 10 bases are a match to TRBD1. Trimming at V came to 4 bases and at J to 4 bases, leaving 13 bases not matched to a gene. The CDR3 sequence is 18 residues long. In germline, CDR1 is SGHRS, CDR2 YFSETQ. CDR3 DNA sequence: TGCGCCAGCAGCACTGGCCTCCGGGACAGGGGCCTTAATGAAAAACTGTTTTTT. As protein: CASSTGLRDRGLNEKLFF.

The chain is built from TRBV9 and TRBJ2-5, with D possibly TRBD2 on 6 matching bases. CDR1 and CDR2 (germline): SGDLS, YYNGEE. Trimming removed 2 bases from V and 5 bases from J, with 13 bases in between. The CDR3 runs 14 residues. CDR3 sequence: CASSVQGSGETQYF. In DNA form, the CDR3 reads TGTGCCAGCAGCGTTCAGGGAAGCGGGGAGACCCAGTACTTC.

This clone was recorded a few times. The genes are TRBV2 and TRBJ2-2, with 10 nucleotides matching TRBD2. Looked up from germline, CDR1 is SNHLY and CDR2 is FYNNEI. The CDR3 is 15 residues long. V was clipped by 8 bases and J by 4 bases; unmatched bases: 7. Here the CDR3 DNA reads TGTGCCAGCCACGGGACTAGCGAGGGCACCGGGGAGCTGTTTTTT. It specifies CASHGTSEGTGELFF.

This clone occurred once. The rearrangement links TRBV6-5 to TRBJ2-1; 7 bases fit TRBD1. Germline loops: CDR1 MNHEY, CDR2 SVGAGI. With V trimmed by 7 bases and J by 3 bases, 6 bases remained unmatched. There are 14 residues in the CDR3. CDR3 amino acids: CASTTGTDYNEQFF. Here the CDR3 DNA reads TGTGCCAGCACAACCGGGACAGACTACAATGAGCAGTTCTTC.

The CDR3 reads CASSVAPAGAAGELFF. In DNA form, the CDR3 reads TGTGCCAGCAGCGTAGCCCCAGCGGGGGCTGCCGGGGAGCTGTTTTTT. The chain joins TRBV9 to TRBJ2-2; the match to TRBD2 covers 8 bases. This CDR3 has 16 amino acids. The germline V gene encodes CDR1 SGDLS and CDR2 YYNGEE. Trimming cost V 0 bases and J 6 bases; bases outside gene matches: 7.

This chain links TRBV19 with TRBJ1-4, with TRBD1 matching over 7 bases. V lost 4 bases and J lost 5; bases outside the gene matches: 7. Germline V gene data show CDR1 as LNHDA and CDR2 as SQIVND (reference sequence). The CDR3 length is 15 residues. CDR3 amino acids: CASSSAGTENEKLFF. The CDR3 DNA sequence: TGTGCCAGTAGTAGCGCCGGGACAGAGAATGAAAAACTGTTTTTT.

V usage is TRBV3-1 (or the pseudogene TRBV3-2) and J usage is TRBJ2-7; 7 bases agree with TRBD1. Germline values: CDR1 LGHDT, CDR2 YNNKEL (reference sequence). V was clipped by 0 bases and J by 5 bases; unmatched bases: 16. The CDR3 is made up of 18 amino acids. The chain's CDR3 is CASSQDHPWTGGMHEQYF. The CDR3 DNA sequence: TGTGCCAGCAGCCAAGATCACCCGTGGACAGGAGGTATGCACGAGCAGTACTTC.

The chain recombines TRBV6-1 with TRBJ1-1; tentative D call: TRBD1 (5 bases). The V gene lost 2 bases and the J gene lost 1 base, with 11 bases spanning the gap. CDR3 length: 15 residues. CDR1 and CDR2 (germline): MNHNS, SASEGT. The CDR3 reads CASSESPGGNTEAFF. The DNA for the CDR3 is TGTGCCAGCAGTGAAAGCCCGGGGGGGAACACTGAAGCTTTCTTT.

The chain carries TRBV19 and TRBJ2-1, with 12 nucleotides matching TRBD1. CDR1 is LNHDA and CDR2 is SQIVND in the germline V gene (reference sequence). The CDR3 runs to 15 residues. V gave up 4 bases and J gave up 8 bases; unmatched junction bases: 6. The CDR3 coding sequence is TGTGCCAGTAGTAGGGGGGACAGGGGGCTCTATGAGCAGTTCTTC. This encodes CASSRGDRGLYEQFF.

The V call is TRBV9, the J call TRBJ1-4, with a tentative D call TRBD1 (6 bases). Per the germline V gene, CDR1 is SGDLS and CDR2 is YYNGEE. V lost 0 bases to trimming and J lost 0 bases, with 9 bases between them. The CDR3 has 16 amino acids. The CDR3 protein is CASSVGDIATNEKLFF. CDR3 nucleotides: TGTGCCAGCAGCGTAGGGGACATTGCAACTAATGAAAAACTGTTTTTT.

This chain uses TRBV11-2 with TRBJ2-1; D uncertain. Deletions cut 0 bases from V and 10 bases from J, with 13 bases between. The CDR3 has 14 residues. Germline CDR1 is SGHAT and CDR2 is FQNNGV. DNA of the CDR3: TGTGCCAGCAGCTTAGATTTAAGCCGTCGCGAGCAGTTCTTC. Protein sequence: CASSLDLSRREQFF.

This clone was detected only a few times. V usage is TRBV19 and J usage is TRBJ1-6; 8 bases match TRBD1. The CDR3 covers 13 residues. With 5 bases clipped from V and 9 bases from J, the junction kept 3 bases outside the gene matches. The germline V gene has CDR1 LNHDA and CDR2 SQIVND (reference sequence). CDR3 in DNA: TGTGCCAGTAGTTTGACAGGGGTTTCACCCCTCCACTTT. This encodes CASSLTGVSPLHF. The full variable domain, completed using reference TRBV19 and TRBJ1-6, is DGGITQSPKYLFRKEGQNVTLSCEQNLNHDAMYWYRQDPGQGLRLIYYSQIVNDFQKGDIAEGYSVSREKKESFPLTVTSAQKNPTAFYLCASSLTGVSPLHFGNGTRLTVT.

The genes are TRBV5-4 and TRBJ2-2, with 16 bases matching TRBD2. Germline assignment: CDR1 SGHNT and CDR2 YYREEE (reference sequence). V trimming: 4 bases; J trimming: 6 bases; junction bases outside the gene matches: 3. The CDR3 has 16 amino acids. The CDR3, as DNA: TGTGCCAGCAGCCCTGGGACTAGCGGGGGGGCCGGGGAGCTGTTTTTT. It is translated as CASSPGTSGGAGELFF.

The chain links TRBV7-6 to TRBJ1-4; D is perhaps TRBD1 (6 bases). CDR1 is SGHVS, CDR2 FNYEAQ, per germline. The CDR3 loop spans 15 amino acids. Deletions cut 1 base from V and 7 bases from J, with 13 bases between. The CDR3 here is CASSLVPGASEKLFF. The CDR3 bases are TGTGCCAGCAGCTTAGTACCAGGGGCTAGTGAAAAACTGTTTTTT.

This chain connects TRBV7-9 to TRBJ1-3; the D is unclear. The length of the CDR3 is 15 residues. Germline CDR1 SEHNR, CDR2 FQNEAQ (reference sequence). The germline V and J ends were trimmed by 5 bases and 0 bases, with 11 bases remaining between them. The CDR3 protein is CASSTTGGSGNTIYF. For the CDR3, the DNA is TGTGCCAGCAGCACGACCGGCGGCTCTGGAAACACCATATATTTT.

The rearrangement joins TRBV24-1 to TRBJ2-3; 9 positions match TRBD1. The CDR3 sequence is 17 residues long. V gave up 4 bases and J gave up 0 bases; unmatched junction bases: 7. Germline V gives CDR1 KGHDR, CDR2 SFDVKD. CDR3 coding DNA: TGTGCCACCAGTGACCAGCCTGGGACAGGGAGCACAGATACGCAGTATTTT. It encodes CATSDQPGTGSTDTQYF.

The chain couples TRBV7-2 to TRBJ2-7, with a weak D call TRBD2 (6 bases). Germline-derived CDR1 and CDR2 are SGHTA and FQGNSA. This CDR3 contains 12 residues. The V gene lost 3 bases and the J gene lost 6 bases, with 9 bases spanning the gap. CDR3 in DNA: TGTGCCAGCAGCTTGACTAGATTCGAGCAGTACTTC. Protein product: CASSLTRFEQYF.

V gene TRBV13 combines with J gene TRBJ1-1, with D uncertain. Germline V gives CDR1 PRHDT, CDR2 FYEKMQ (reference sequence). There are 16 residues in the CDR3. V gave up 5 bases and J gave up 0 bases, with 16 bases separating them. The CDR3 coding sequence is TGTGCCAGCAGCGGCCCCCCGGGATTGGTGAACACTGAAGCTTTCTTT. Amino acids: CASSGPPGLVNTEAFF.

V usage is TRBV5-6 and J usage is TRBJ2-7, with a tentative D call TRBD1 (6 bases). CDR1 is SGHDT and CDR2 is YYEEEE in the germline V gene. Trimming took off 2 bases at V and 3 bases at J, with 15 bases between the two ends. This CDR3 has 15 residues. The CDR3 region has the DNA TGTGCCAGCAGCTTAGGGGGTACCCTGATCTACGAGCAGTACTTC. Translated: CASSLGGTLIYEQYF. The variable domain in full, completed from reference TRBV5-6 and TRBJ2-7, reads DAGVTQSPTHLIKTRGQQVTLRCSPKSGHDTVSWYQQALGQGPQFIFQYYEEEERQRGNFPDRFSGHQFPNYSSELNVNALLLGDSALYLCASSLGGTLIYEQYFGPGTRLTVT.

This chain uses TRBV11-2 with TRBJ2-7; 7 bases map to TRBD1. CDR1 SGHAT and CDR2 FQNNGV come from the germline V gene. CDR3 length: 16 residues. With 0 bases clipped from V and 3 bases from J, the junction kept 8 bases outside the gene matches. This chain's CDR3 is CASSLDHGTEYYEQYF. CDR3 nucleotides: TGTGCCAGCAGCTTAGATCATGGGACAGAGTACTACGAGCAGTACTTC.

This chain joins TRBV9 and TRBJ1-3; D is unresolved. The CDR3 is made up of 15 amino acids. In germline, CDR1 is SGDLS, CDR2 YYNGEE. V was shortened by 1 base and J by 2 bases, with 10 bases between the two germline ends. The CDR3 is CASSVTSTPGNTIYF. The DNA of the CDR3 is TGTGCCAGCAGCGTAACGTCGACTCCTGGAAACACCATATATTTT.

In its sample, this clone was seen once. V usage is TRBV14 and J usage is TRBJ1-1; 11 positions agree with TRBD1. The CDR3 length is 18 residues. Germline-derived CDR1 and CDR2 are SGHDN and FVKESK. V shed 2 bases and J 1 base; nucleotides not matched to a gene: 9. The CDR3 here is CASSQFGQGAIRNTEAFF. CDR3 sequence (DNA): TGTGCCAGCAGCCAATTTGGACAGGGGGCGATTCGGAACACTGAAGCTTTCTTT.

CDR3 coding DNA: TGTGCCAGCGGAGGGACCCTAGAAACCCTCCACTTT. Translation: CASGGTLETLHF. The chain employs TRBV2 and TRBJ1-6; tentatively, D is TRBD1 (5 bases). The CDR3 sequence is 12 residues long. The V and J ends lost 8 bases and 14 bases respectively, with 16 bases between them. Germline assignment: CDR1 SNHLY and CDR2 FYNNEI. Full variable domain (rest looked up from reference TRBV2 and TRBJ1-6): EPEVTQTPSHQVTQMGQEVILRCVPISNHLYFYWYRQILGQKVEFLVSFYNNEISEKSEIFDDQFSVERPDGSNFTLKIRSTKLEDSAMYFCASGGTLETLHFGNGTRLTVT.

The rearrangement uses TRBV5-1 and TRBJ2-5, with a tentative D call TRBD1 (5 bases). This CDR3 comprises 15 residues. The germline gives CDR1 SGHRS, CDR2 YFSETQ. Trimming took off 0 bases at V and 4 bases at J, with 13 bases between the two ends. The CDR3 loop reads CASSLATQGVETQYF. CDR3 coding DNA: TGCGCCAGCAGCTTGGCCACCCAGGGCGTAGAGACCCAGTACTTC.

The genes are TRBV7-9 and TRBJ2-5; 9 bases are shared with TRBD1. The CDR3 contains 16 residues. Per the germline V gene, CDR1 is SEHNR and CDR2 is FQNEAQ (reference sequence). The trim removed 3 bases at V and 5 bases at J, leaving 10 bases unmatched. For the CDR3, the DNA is TGTGCCAGCAGCTTTGACGTGGGACAGGGTAGGGAGACCCAGTACTTC. Translating gives CASSFDVGQGRETQYF.

V usage is TRBV5-1 and J usage is TRBJ1-6; D not resolved. The V and J ends lost 0 bases and 9 bases respectively, with 13 bases between them. This CDR3 is 15 amino acids long. The germline gives CDR1 SGHRS, CDR2 YFSETQ. This CDR3 reads CASSLGTLGGSPLHF. In nucleotides, the CDR3 is TGCGCCAGCAGCTTGGGGACCCTCGGAGGTTCACCCCTCCACTTT.

This rearrangement joins TRBV7-8 to TRBJ2-3; 7 bases are a match to TRBD2. The CDR3 contains 15 residues. The germline V gene encodes CDR1 SGHVS and CDR2 FQNEAQ. The V segment lost 3 bases and the J segment 0 bases; nucleotides outside the gene matches: 3. The chain's CDR3 is CASSFPGLSTDTQYF. The CDR3 DNA sequence: TGTGCCAGCAGCTTCCCGGGACTAAGCACAGATACGCAGTATTTT. Variable domain in full (rest from reference TRBV7-8 and TRBJ2-3): GAGVSQSPRYKVAKRGQDVALRCDPISGHVSLFWYQQALGQGPEFLTYFQNEAQLDKSGLPSDRFFAERPEGSVSTLKIQRTQQEDSAVYLCASSFPGLSTDTQYFGPGTRLTVL.

This chain uses TRBV10-3 with TRBJ2-3, with unresolved D. The V end lost 3 bases, the J end lost 3 bases, and 16 bases lay between the germline ends. Looked up from germline, CDR1 is ENHRY and CDR2 is SYGVKD. The CDR3 runs 16 residues. The CDR3 is CAISEEPRVRTDTQYF. The CDR3 coding sequence is TGTGCCATCAGTGAAGAGCCCCGGGTGAGAACAGATACGCAGTATTTT.